Here is one T cell receptor beta chain with its context. The antigen remains unidentified. Both 60 Vbeta primers and 13 Jbeta primers went into the PCR. This table comes from immunoSEQ multiplex PCR, and its TCRdb copy is limited to in-frame clones, with some not included. Here the sample spans fewer than 200,000 clones, more than 75% being singletons. These data come from a study of cytomegalovirus exposure and HLA in healthy donors. Donors counted as nominally healthy when sampled, yet unrecorded immune exposures were likely. Study results and limitations: Information on immune exposure was restricted to one variable (CMV serostatus). Specific recognition of CMV antigens was confirmed in vitro for a few chains (all CMV-associated). In a later analysis, TCR beta V- and J-gene trimming showed a link to a missense DCLRE1C variant.

Unmatched junction bases numbered 6, after V lost 5 bases and J lost 4 bases. The length of the CDR3 is 15 residues. CDR1 is PRHDT, CDR2 FYEKMQ, per germline (reference sequence). This TCR was recovered from a girl less than two years old in good health and CMV-seronegative. The rearrangement links TRBV13 to TRBJ2-1, with 9 positions matching TRBD2. Sequenced material: PBMCs. In DNA form, the CDR3 reads TGTGCCAGCAGCCAGACTAGCGGCAGTTACAATGAGCAGTTCTTC. This codes for CASSQTSGSYNEQFF.